This note documents a single T cell receptor (beta chain) sequence. Its cognate antigen is unknown. This sample is part of a study of cytomegalovirus exposure and HLA in healthy donors. Participants comprised healthy donors of bone marrow. PCR employed 60 Vbeta and 13 Jbeta primers. Method: immunoSEQ multiplex PCR; TCRdb's copy keeps in-frame clones and lacks some. The repertoire consists of 180,000 or so clones, with 70% to 85% occurring once and the leading ten covering about 1.5%. This CDR3 contains 19 residues. Germline lookup yields CDR1 SEHNR and CDR2 FQNEAQ (reference sequence). V was clipped by 0 bases and J by 0 bases; unmatched bases: 10. Overall study findings and caveats: TCR beta chain V- and J-gene trimming was linked, in a later analysis, to a missense variant in DCLRE1C. Immune exposure data for these donors was limited to CMV serostatus.

This sequence originates from a young man in good health and CMV-seronegative. The chain joins TRBV7-9 to TRBJ2-1; 8 bases fit TRBD2. The source material was PBMCs. The CDR3 region is CASSLARVAGTSSYNEQFF. The CDR3 nucleotides read TGTGCCAGCAGCTTAGCGAGGGTAGCGGGGACGAGCTCCTACAATGAGCAGTTCTTC. The complete variable domain, with remaining parts taken from reference TRBV7-9 and TRBJ2-1, reads DTGVSQNPRHKITKRGQNVTFRCDPISEHNRLYWYRQTLGQGPEFLTYFQNEAQLEKSRLLSDRFSAERPKGSFSTLEIQRTEQGDSAMYLCASSLARVAGTSSYNEQFFGPGTRLTVL.